The TCR beta chain described here comes from a study of blood T cell repertoires in COVID-19. On the study more broadly: The study drew acute and convalescent COVID-19 samples from the United States, Italy and Spain. T cells, B-cell-depleted T cells, or PBMCs provided the cDNA or gDNA that served as material.

Methods used by the authors: From reference gene primer amplification, estimates of nucleated cell counts were derived. The repertoire was sequenced with immunoSEQ multiplex PCR; TCRdb's copy has only in-frame clones and lacks some. V and J calls and clone size are copied from that table; D and trimming were computed from the DNA. The data contain roughly 150,000 clones, 65% to 85% of them singletons. With 4 bases removed from V and 8 bases from J, the gap between germline ends came to 17 bases. Germline CDR1 and CDR2: MNHEY and SMNVEV (reference sequence). This CDR3 contains 15 residues. This clonotype originated in a man aged 65 to 85 with active or convalescent COVID-19. The chain couples TRBV27 to TRBJ1-4; D not certain. Sequenced sample: peripheral blood. The CDR3 here is CASSSPGLVGEKLFF. The CDR3, as DNA: TGTGCCAGCAGTTCCCCCGGACTTGTAGGGGAAAAACTGTTTTTT.